The 21 T cell receptor beta chains below were found in one sample sequenced in a study of cytomegalovirus exposure and HLA in healthy donors. Vbeta (60) and Jbeta (13) primers were used in the PCR. Method: immunoSEQ multiplex PCR; TCRdb's copy keeps in-frame clones and lacks some. The sample consists of 150,000 to 200,000 clones, 80% to 85% of them appearing once. The source material was PBMCs. Source of these receptors: a woman in her 30s in good health and CMV-seronegative.

The rearrangement joins TRBV10-2 to TRBJ2-2, with TRBD1 matching over 10 bases. With 6 bases clipped from V and 4 bases from J, the junction kept 8 bases outside the gene matches. In germline, CDR1 is WSHSY, CDR2 SAAADI. The CDR3 has 16 residues. CDR3: CASRMTGGGGTGELFF. The CDR3 DNA reads TGCGCCAGCAGGATGACAGGGGGCGGCGGCACCGGGGAGCTGTTTTTT.

This clone was seen a handful of times. This chain's CDR3 is CASSRNRDSIQYF. The CDR3 DNA reads as TGTGCCAGCAGCCGGAATAGGGACAGTATTCAGTACTTC. The rearrangement uses TRBV6-6 and TRBJ2-4; TRBD1 aligns across 7 bases. The CDR3 contains 13 residues. Trimming cost V 6 bases and J 10 bases; bases outside gene matches: 9. Germline V gene data show CDR1 as MNHNY and CDR2 as SVGAGI (reference sequence).

The rearrangement uses TRBV2 and TRBJ1-5; TRBD1 matches 10 bases. Germline V gives CDR1 SNHLY, CDR2 FYNNEI. CDR3 size: 16 residues. V shed 8 bases, J shed 4 bases, and the junction held 11 bases outside the gene matches. The CDR3 here is CASRPGTGDLNQPQHF. The CDR3 bases are TGTGCCAGCCGGCCCGGGACAGGGGATTTGAATCAGCCCCAGCATTTT.

The J gene is TRBJ1-2, the V gene TRBV5-4, with a weak D call TRBD1 (5 bases). Germline assignment: CDR1 SGHNT and CDR2 YYREEE (reference sequence). This CDR3 is built from 14 residues. Trimming shortened V by 4 bases and J by 8 bases, and 18 bases separated the two germline ends. CDR3 sequence (DNA): TGTGCCAGCAGCCTGAGGGCGGGGGGGTTCGGCTACACCTTC. Its protein product is CASSLRAGGFGYTF.

The rearrangement uses TRBV28 and TRBJ2-1, with no clear D. Germline-derived CDR1 and CDR2 are MDHEN and SYDVKM. CDR3 size: 12 residues. Deletions cut 3 bases from V and 3 bases from J, with 3 bases between. CDR3 sequence (DNA): TGTGCCAGCAGTTTCCTCTACAATGAGCAGTTCTTC. Its protein is CASSFLYNEQFF.

The chain is built from TRBV2 and TRBJ2-2; 10 bases line up with TRBD2. Germline V CDR1 and CDR2: SNHLY, FYNNEI. The trim removed 6 bases at V and 5 bases at J, leaving 9 bases unmatched. CDR3 length: 16 residues. The CDR3 DNA sequence: TGTGCCAGCAGGGCCTCTAGCGGGAGTTTAACCGGGGAGCTGTTTTTT. Amino acids: CASRASSGSLTGELFF.

The chain uses TRBV6-5 and TRBJ2-5; 7 bases fit TRBD1. V trimming: 10 bases; J trimming: 2 bases; junction bases outside the gene matches: 13. The CDR3 sequence is 15 residues long. In germline, CDR1 is MNHEY, CDR2 SVGAGI. This CDR3 reads CAIRRTGFLQETQYF. CDR3 nucleotides: TGTGCCATAAGGAGGACAGGTTTTTTACAAGAGACCCAGTACTTC.

This chain links TRBV28 with TRBJ1-2; D call uncertain. The germline V and J ends were trimmed by 6 bases and 4 bases, with 12 bases remaining between them. CDR3 length: 13 residues. Germline CDR1 MDHEN, CDR2 SYDVKM. The CDR3 DNA reads TGTGCCAGCAGCCCCCCCCAACTCTATGGCTACACCTTC. Translated, it gives CASSPPQLYGYTF.

In nucleotides, the CDR3 is TGTGCCAGCAATCCGGGACTCGCGGCGGGAGAGCAGTACTTC. Amino acids: CASNPGLAAGEQYF. V is TRBV27 and J is TRBJ2-7, with TRBD2 as a possible D gene (6 bases). The CDR3 is 14 residues long. The V end was cut by 7 bases, the J end by 7 bases, with 20 bases between. The germline V gene encodes CDR1 MNHEY and CDR2 SMNVEV (reference sequence).

The V and J genes are TRBV5-4 and TRBJ2-3; 8 nucleotides line up with TRBD1. This CDR3 comprises 14 residues. CDR1 is SGHNT and CDR2 is YYREEE in the germline V gene (reference sequence). The V segment lost 3 bases and the J segment 8 bases; nucleotides outside the gene matches: 8. The CDR3 nucleotides are TGTGCCAGCAGCTACGGACAGGGAGAGGGTACGCAGTATTTT. Residues: CASSYGQGEGTQYF.

V usage is TRBV7-9 and J usage is TRBJ2-3; tentatively, D is TRBD2 (5 bases). V was trimmed by 8 bases and J by 5 bases, leaving 14 bases between them. CDR1 is SEHNR, CDR2 FQNEAQ, per germline (reference sequence). The CDR3 loop spans 13 amino acids. The CDR3 protein is CASPPPGGDTQYF. As DNA, the CDR3 is TGTGCCAGCCCCCCCCCAGGAGGAGATACGCAGTATTTT.

Points on this clone: One junction end disagrees with the germline gene, perhaps due to a read error. The chain uses TRBV6-1 and TRBJ2-7, with D perhaps TRBD1 (6 bases). Per germline, CDR1 MNHNS and CDR2 SASEGT. The CDR3 is 13 amino acids. CDR3 DNA: TGTGCCAGCAGTGAAAGATTTGGACAGCCCGGGAACTTC. Residues: CASSERFGQPGNF.

V gene TRBV28 combines with J gene TRBJ2-7, with TRBD2 matching 7 bases. CDR1 MDHEN and CDR2 SYDVKM come from the germline V gene. There are 12 residues in the CDR3. V shed 8 bases, J shed 3 bases, and the junction held 4 bases outside the gene matches. The CDR3 DNA follows: TGTGCCAGCGGGAGGGCCTTCTACGAGCAGTACTTC. Encoded protein: CASGRAFYEQYF.

The DNA for the CDR3 is TGTGCCAGCAGCCCCGGGACAGGGTCCTCCTACAATGAGCAGTTCTTC. Residues: CASSPGTGSSYNEQFF. This chain links TRBV7-9 with TRBJ2-1; 9 bases map to TRBD1. Losses at the gene ends were 5 bases for V and 0 bases for J; bases not matched to a gene: 5. CDR1 is SEHNR and CDR2 is FQNEAQ in the germline V gene (reference sequence). This CDR3 contains 16 residues.

The rearrangement uses TRBV7-9 and TRBJ2-7; TRBD1 agrees at 7 bases. Per the germline V gene, CDR1 is SEHNR and CDR2 is FQNEAQ (reference sequence). The CDR3 loop spans 14 amino acids. Germline trimming cut 0 bases from V and 3 bases from J; bases unmatched to any gene: 2. In DNA form, the CDR3 reads TGTGCCAGCAGCTTAGCGGCAGGGGGCTACGAGCAGTACTTC. Translating gives CASSLAAGGYEQYF.

The chain uses TRBV6-6 and TRBJ2-3, with 9 positions matching TRBD2. This CDR3 spans 16 amino acids. The J segment lost 4 bases and the V segment lost 6 bases, leaving 11 bases of the junction unmatched. In germline, CDR1 is MNHNY, CDR2 SVGAGI (reference sequence). The DNA for the CDR3 is TGTGCCAGCAGCCCCGCGGTAGCGGGAGTTTCAGATACGCAGTATTTT. Residues: CASSPAVAGVSDTQYF.

The chain recombines TRBV4-2 with TRBJ1-1; TRBD1 might be the D (5 bases). The CDR3 is 15 amino acids. Germline CDR1 reads LGHNA; CDR2 reads YNFKEQ. The V and J ends lost 1 base and 0 bases respectively, with 9 bases between them. CDR3: CASSQGGKVNTEAFF. In DNA form, the CDR3 reads TGTGCCAGCAGCCAAGGGGGCAAAGTGAACACTGAAGCTTTCTTT.

The genes are TRBV27 and TRBJ2-1; 9 bases align to TRBD1. The junction had 8 bases not matched to a gene; V was cut back by 5 bases and J by 3 bases. This CDR3 is 16 amino acids long. Per the germline V gene, CDR1 is MNHEY and CDR2 is SMNVEV (reference sequence). This chain's CDR3 is CASSPLTGGVYNEQFF. CDR3 DNA: TGTGCCAGCAGTCCACTTACAGGGGGCGTCTACAATGAGCAGTTCTTC.

In the case of this clone: A junction boundary mismatches the germline segment, possibly from a read error. The rearrangement links TRBV7-9 to TRBJ2-7; 9 positions match TRBD1. In germline, CDR1 is SEHNR, CDR2 FQNEAQ (reference sequence). CDR3 length: 13 residues. The CDR3 region has the DNA TGTTCCAGCAGCTCGGGACAGGGATACGAGCAGTACTTC. Encoded protein: CSSSSGQGYEQYF.

This rearrangement joins TRBV29-1 to TRBJ2-2; D remains unclear. CDR1 SQVTM and CDR2 ANQGSEA come from the germline V gene. V was pared by 7 bases and J by 0 bases, with 12 bases between. The CDR3 sequence is 14 residues long. The CDR3 DNA reads TGCAGCGCCCGTGGGCAGACGAACACCGGGGAGCTGTTTTTT. It specifies CSARGQTNTGELFF.

The gene calls are TRBV6-6 and TRBJ2-7; a possible D gene is TRBD2 (5 bases). V was trimmed by 11 bases and J by 3 bases, leaving 17 bases between them. The CDR3 spans 13 residues. Germline values: CDR1 MNHNY, CDR2 SVGAGI (reference sequence). The CDR3 is CASGGPGDYEQYF. The CDR3 coding sequence is TGTGCCTCCGGTGGGCCCGGGGACTACGAGCAGTACTTC.